These 5 T cell receptor beta chains originate from one sample sequenced in a study of T cells in tuberculosis. Sequencing used immunoSEQ multiplex PCR; TCRdb keeps in-frame clones, though not all of them. The top ten hold about 5.5% of the sample, which has some 31,000 clones, about 83% seen once. Time point: new active TB diagnosis, blood taken before or within 7 days of starting treatment. The sample was PBMCs, taken at tuberculosis diagnosis. Every receptor here comes from an adult with tuberculosis.

As for this clone: A read error may produce the germline difference seen at one junction end. The V and J genes are TRBV9 and TRBJ2-5; possibly TRBD1 for D (6 bases). This CDR3 contains 14 residues. Per the germline V gene, CDR1 is SGDLS and CDR2 is YYNGEE. CDR3 loop: CASSVGTTQGTQYF. The CDR3 DNA reads TGTGCCAGCAGCGTTGGGACAACCCAAGGGACCCAGTACTTC.

The J gene is TRBJ2-1, the V gene TRBV4-1, with 7 bases identical to TRBD2. CDR3 length: 15 amino acids. V was clipped by 4 bases and J by 4 bases; unmatched bases: 7. The germline V gene encodes CDR1 MGHRA and CDR2 YSYEKL. The CDR3 loop reads CASSRLGGTYNEQFF. The CDR3 region has the DNA TGCGCCAGCAGCCGCCTGGGGGGGACTTACAATGAGCAGTTCTTC.

This clone was seen just once. V gene TRBV28 combines with J gene TRBJ1-5; unclear D gene. The CDR3 has 14 residues. The germline V gene encodes CDR1 MDHEN and CDR2 SYDVKM. V lost 6 bases, J lost 7 bases, and 16 bases lay in between. The CDR3 protein is CASSLFGGHQPQHF. The CDR3 DNA sequence: TGTGCCAGCAGCCTCTTTGGAGGGCACCAGCCCCAGCATTTT.

The gene calls are TRBV5-6 and TRBJ2-1; TRBD2 might be the D (5 bases). Trimming stripped 0 bases from V and 10 bases from J, with 8 bases between. Per the germline V gene, CDR1 is SGHDT and CDR2 is YYEEEE. The CDR3 runs 12 residues. The CDR3 here is CASSLVGGEQFF. In nucleotides, the CDR3 is TGTGCCAGCAGCTTGGTGGGCGGGGAGCAGTTCTTC.

The chain recombines TRBV30 with TRBJ2-1, with D possibly being TRBD2 (6 bases). CDR1 and CDR2 (germline): GTSNPN, SVGIG (reference sequence). V was trimmed by 2 bases and J by 16 bases, leaving 15 bases between them. The CDR3 sequence is 11 residues long. Here the CDR3 DNA reads TGTGCCTGGAGTCACACCGGACTAAGCTTCTTC. Translating it yields CAWSHTGLSFF.